This T cell receptor beta chain was retrieved from a study of shared clonotypes between healthy human individuals. Overall study findings and caveats: Blood alone was sampled, and tissue repertoires likely differ.

As regards this clone: The antigen is undetermined.

Repertoires were generated with immunoSEQ multiplex PCR, while TCRdb's copy carries only in-frame clones and drops some. Here the sample spans some 2.1 million clones, roughly 96% being singletons. CDR3 length: 16 residues. Germline values: CDR1 MNHEY, CDR2 SVGAGI. V gave up 0 bases and J gave up 8 bases; unmatched junction bases: 6. The sequence was obtained from a man between 18 and 29 years old in good health. Sequenced: naive CD4+ T cells sorted from blood. Subset noted: CD45RA+ positively selected. The genes are TRBV6-5 and TRBJ2-1, with TRBD2 matching 11 bases. In DNA, the CDR3 is TGTGCCAGCAGTTACTCGAAACTAGCGGGAGTTTATGAGCAGTTCTTC. Translated, it gives CASSYSKLAGVYEQFF.